The rows below give T cell receptor beta chains drawn from one sample of a study of breast tumors, draining lymph nodes, adjacent tissues. In TCRdb, the multiplex PCR reads were re-called with MiXCR into one record per CDR3 protein. The sample has around 140,000 distinct CDR3 sequences, 20% to 25% seen once. The specimen was axillary lymph node tissue. The receptors come from a female donor with breast cancer. Some clones in this sample may be carry-over from other donors' samples. The CDR3 runs from the conserved cysteine through the conserved F or W. The D gene is left open where the match is weak. A row's size may be missing; if present it is once, few, many or a size class.

V: TRBV7-9; J: TRBJ1-3; size: many; D: NA; DNA: TGTGCCAGCAGCTCCTCAACGGGTTTGGGTGGAAACACCATATATTTT; CDR3: CASSSSTGLGGNTIYF
V: TRBV5-6; J: TRBJ2-5; size: few; D: NA; DNA: TGTGCCAGCAGCTTGGGGCTAGTCGGACAAGAGACCCAGTACTTC; CDR3: CASSLGLVGQETQYF
V: TRBV28; J: TRBJ2-2; size: NA; D: TRBD1; DNA: TGTGCCAGCAGTTTCTGGGGGGGGGGACAGGGGTCGACCGGGGAGCTGTTTTTT; CDR3: CASSFWGGGQGSTGELFF
V: TRBV7-9; J: TRBJ2-5; size: many; D: NA; DNA: TGTGCCAGCAGCTTAGCGGGCAGGGACCAAGAGACCCAGTACTTC; CDR3: CASSLAGRDQETQYF
V: TRBV20-1; J: TRBJ1-6; size: NA; D: NA; DNA: TGCAATGCTAGAGATCATGGGGGCTGGAGGAACTCACCCCTCCACTTT; CDR3: CNARDHGGWRNSPLHF
V: TRBV7-2; J: TRBJ1-2; size: many; D: NA; DNA: TGTGCCAGCAGCCCGAGGTGGGGGGCGGTCTATGGCTACACCTTC; CDR3: CASSPRWGAVYGYTF
V: TRBV20-1; J: TRBJ2-1; size: many; D: NA; DNA: TGCAGTGCTAGTGGGGCGGGATGGGTTTACAATGAGCAGTTCTTC; CDR3: CSASGAGWVYNEQFF
V: TRBV19; J: TRBJ2-5; size: many; D: TRBD2; DNA: TGTGCCAGTAGTCAATGGACTAGCGGGAGCCAAGAGACCCAGTACTTC; CDR3: CASSQWTSGSQETQYF
V: TRBV5-1; J: TRBJ1-2; size: NA; D: TRBD1; DNA: TGCGCCAGCAGCCCGGCCGGGACAGGGGGGCGCGGGTACTATGGCTACACCTTC; CDR3: CASSPAGTGGRGYYGYTF
V: TRBV20-1; J: TRBJ2-1; size: many; D: TRBD2; DNA: TGCAGTGCTAGAGATGGGACTAGCGGGAGTCACAATGAGCAGTTCTTC; CDR3: CSARDGTSGSHNEQFF
V: TRBV7-9; J: TRBJ2-2; size: NA; D: NA; DNA: TGTGCCAGCAGCTTAATTGGATACTCGAACACCAGGGAGCTGTTTTTT; CDR3: CASSLIGYSNTRELFF
V: TRBV7-2; J: TRBJ2-7; size: many; D: NA; DNA: TGTGCCAGCAGCAAAAGACAAGCGCCCTACGAGCAGTACTTC; CDR3: CASSKRQAPYEQYF
V: TRBV20-1; J: TRBJ2-5; size: few; D: TRBD2; DNA: TGCAGTGCTAGAGCTAGCGGGACCCAGTACTTC; CDR3: CSARASGTQYF
V: TRBV7-9; J: TRBJ2-5; size: many; D: NA; DNA: TGTGCCAGCAGCTTAGCGAGAAAGTACCAAGAGACCCAGTACTTC; CDR3: CASSLARKYQETQYF
V: TRBV2; J: TRBJ2-7; size: NA; D: TRBD2; DNA: TGTGCCAGCAGTTCAATTCTAGCGGGAAATTCCTACGAGCAGTACTTC; CDR3: CASSSILAGNSYEQYF
V: TRBV7-3; J: TRBJ2-7; size: many; D: TRBD2; DNA: TGTGCCAGCAGCTTAAGAGCGGGGGACTCCTACGAGCAGTACTTC; CDR3: CASSLRAGDSYEQYF
V: TRBV5-6; J: TRBJ2-5; size: many; D: TRBD1; DNA: TGTGCCAGCAGCTTGGGCCCACAGGGGCAAGAGACCCAGTACTTC; CDR3: CASSLGPQGQETQYF
V: TRBV29-1; J: TRBJ2-3; size: many; D: NA; DNA: TGCAGCACGAGGGGGGGGAACACAGATACGCAGTATTTT; CDR3: CSTRGGNTDTQYF
V: TRBV29-1; J: TRBJ2-7; size: many; D: NA; DNA: TGCAGCATGGCCGGGCGGCTAGTCGACGAGCAGTACTTC; CDR3: CSMAGRLVDEQYF
V: TRBV25-1; J: TRBJ2-2; size: NA; D: NA; DNA: TGTGCCAGCAGTCCGGCCCACAGGACCGGGGAGCTGTTTTTT; CDR3: CASSPAHRTGELFF
V: TRBV14; J: TRBJ2-1; size: NA; D: NA; DNA: TGTGCCAGCAGCAGGACTAGAGGGGGCGATGAGCAGTTCTTC; CDR3: CASSRTRGGDEQFF
V: TRBV5-4; J: TRBJ2-5; size: few; D: TRBD2; DNA: TGTGCCAGCAGCCCGCTAGCGGGAACCCAAGAGACCCAGTACTTC; CDR3: CASSPLAGTQETQYF
V: TRBV28; J: TRBJ1-3; size: few; D: TRBD1; DNA: TGTGCCAGCAGTCTCCGACAGGGTAGGACTGGAAACACCATATATTTT; CDR3: CASSLRQGRTGNTIYF
V: TRBV7-9; J: TRBJ2-7; size: many; D: TRBD1; DNA: TGTGCCAGCAGGGGACAGGGTTCCTACGAGCAGTACTTC; CDR3: CASRGQGSYEQYF
V: TRBV28; J: TRBJ2-6; size: NA; D: NA; DNA: TGTGCCAGCAGAGAGCGATGGGGCGCGGTTGGGGCCAACGTCCTGACTTTC; CDR3: CASRERWGAVGANVLTF
V: TRBV30; J: TRBJ2-7; size: many; D: NA; DNA: TGTGCCTGGAGTCCGAGGACGGGGATAGGGGAGCAGTACTTC; CDR3: CAWSPRTGIGEQYF
V: TRBV2; J: TRBJ1-6; size: many; D: NA; DNA: TGTGCCAGCAGAGGTCAGAGCTCCTATAATTCACCCCTCCACTTT; CDR3: CASRGQSSYNSPLHF
V: TRBV30; J: TRBJ1-4; size: many; D: NA; DNA: TGTGCCTGGGGTTGGAGGAATGAAAAACTGTTTTTT; CDR3: CAWGWRNEKLFF
V: TRBV20-1; J: TRBJ2-4; size: NA; D: NA; DNA: TGCAGTGCTAGTAAAGACCTCTTAGCCAAAAACATTCAGTACTTC; CDR3: CSASKDLLAKNIQYF
V: TRBV10-3; J: TRBJ1-2; size: NA; D: NA; DNA: TGTGCCATCAGTGAGCCGAGGGGGGACGGCTACACCTTC; CDR3: CAISEPRGDGYTF
V: TRBV9; J: TRBJ2-1; size: many; D: NA; DNA: TGTGCCAGCAGCGCCGGGGTGAATTTCGGCAATGAGCAGTTCTTC; CDR3: CASSAGVNFGNEQFF
V: TRBV11-2; J: TRBJ2-7; size: NA; D: TRBD2; DNA: TGCGCCAGCAGCTTAGTGGGGGGGTCCTACGAGCAGTACTTC; CDR3: CASSLVGGSYEQYF
V: TRBV5-1; J: TRBJ2-3; size: many; D: NA; DNA: TGCGCCAGCAGCTTGGGCGGGGCATACACAGATACGCAGTATTTT; CDR3: CASSLGGAYTDTQYF
V: TRBV30; J: TRBJ2-1; size: many; D: TRBD2; DNA: TGTGCCGCATGGCGGGAGGGCCGTAGTGAGCAGTTCTTC; CDR3: CAAWREGRSEQFF
V: TRBV19; J: TRBJ2-7; size: many; D: TRBD2; DNA: TGTGCCAGTTCCAGACTAGCGGGAGACTACGAGCAGTACTTC; CDR3: CASSRLAGDYEQYF
V: TRBV28; J: TRBJ2-3; size: few; D: TRBD2; DNA: TGTGCCAGCAGTTTATTGTCTAGCGGGAGAGCTGATACGCAGTATTTT; CDR3: CASSLLSSGRADTQYF
V: TRBV28; J: TRBJ2-1; size: few; D: TRBD2; DNA: TGTGCCAGCAGTCCGGGACTAGCGGGAGAAGGCCAGTTCTTC; CDR3: CASSPGLAGEGQFF
V: TRBV7-6; J: TRBJ2-5; size: NA; D: TRBD1; DNA: TGTGCCAGCAGCCGAAACCCGACAGGGTACCTCCAAGAGACCCAGTACTTC; CDR3: CASSRNPTGYLQETQYF
V: TRBV29-1; J: TRBJ2-2; size: many; D: NA; DNA: TGCAGCGTTGAAGATCGGGGCAGCGGTAACACCGGGGAGCTGTTTTTT; CDR3: CSVEDRGSGNTGELFF
V: TRBV10-3; J: TRBJ2-6; size: many; D: NA; DNA: TGTGCCACCCTATCCTCTGGGGCCAACGTCCTGACTTTC; CDR3: CATLSSGANVLTF
V: TRBV6-1; J: TRBJ2-7; size: many; D: TRBD1; DNA: TGTGCCAGCAGCGACGACAGGGTTGTTATCGTCTACGAGCAGTACTTC; CDR3: CASSDDRVVIVYEQYF
V: TRBV13; J: TRBJ2-5; size: many; D: TRBD1; DNA: TGTGCCAGCAGCTCCCTTCGACAGGGGTCCGGGGAGACCCAGTACTTC; CDR3: CASSSLRQGSGETQYF
V: TRBV19; J: TRBJ1-2; size: many; D: NA; DNA: TGTGCCAGTAGTATCAGGGGCCTGGATGGCTACACCTTC; CDR3: CASSIRGLDGYTF
V: TRBV27; J: TRBJ1-2; size: NA; D: NA; DNA: TGTGCCAGCAGTTTTGGGGGGAGCTATGGCTACACCTTC; CDR3: CASSFGGSYGYTF
V: TRBV7-2; J: TRBJ1-3; size: NA; D: NA; DNA: TGTGCCAGCAGCTACGGGGCTTTCTCTGGAAACACCATATATTTT; CDR3: CASSYGAFSGNTIYF
V: TRBV10-1; J: TRBJ2-1; size: many; D: NA; DNA: TGCGCCAGCAGGGGAGCAGGGCCTGAGCAGTTCTTC; CDR3: CASRGAGPEQFF
V: TRBV5-6; J: TRBJ2-2; size: once; D: NA; DNA: TGTGCCAGCAGCTCGGCCTTAAAACTCGGGAGCGGGGAGCTGTTTTTT; CDR3: CASSSALKLGSGELFF
V: TRBV6-5; J: TRBJ2-7; size: many; D: NA; DNA: TGTGCCAGCAGAGATCAGGGGTACGAGCAGTACTTC; CDR3: CASRDQGYEQYF
V: TRBV7-8; J: TRBJ2-5; size: many; D: TRBD2; DNA: TGTGTGGGGGGGGAAGAGACCCAGTACTTC; CDR3: CVGGEETQYF
V: TRBV7-2; J: TRBJ2-2; size: many; D: TRBD1; DNA: TGTGCCGCAACGACAGGGGCGAGGAATGGAACCGGGGAGCTGTTTTTT; CDR3: CAATTGARNGTGELFF
V: TRBV20-1; J: TRBJ2-7; size: NA; D: TRBD2; DNA: TGCAGTGTCATAGGGCCTTTCGGGGGCGGTCTAGCGGGGCACGAGCAGTGCTTC; CDR3: CSVIGPFGGGLAGHEQCF
V: TRBV6-2/TRBV6-3; J: TRBJ2-3; size: NA; D: NA; DNA: TGTGCCAGCAGTTACGGCGGGGTAGGTGAAGATACGCAGTATTTT; CDR3: CASSYGGVGEDTQYF
V: TRBV7-9; J: TRBJ2-3; size: many; D: NA; DNA: TGTGCCAGCAGCTTATCGGATACGCAGTATTTT; CDR3: CASSLSDTQYF